The rows below give T cell receptor beta chains drawn from one sample of a study of immune heterogeneity within non-small cell lung tumors. TCRdb used MiXCR to reprocess the multiplex PCR reads, holding one entry per CDR3 protein. The sample lists 25,000 to 40,000 distinct CDR3 sequences; around 30% were seen once. The sequenced sample consisted of lung tumor tissue. These receptors all stem from a man between 40 and 49 years old with non-small cell lung cancer. Each CDR3 is given with its conserved first and last residue. A D gene is named only where the DNA matches it firmly. The listing skips clone size in some rows; elsewhere it reads once, few, many or a size class.

CDR3 protein	CDR3 DNA	clone size	D gene	V gene	J gene
CASRTGTGGPDTQYF	TGTGCCAGCAGGACCGGGACAGGGGGCCCAGATACGCAGTATTTT	many	TRBD1	TRBV12-3/TRBV12-4	TRBJ2-3
CASSTAWTMNTEAFF	TGTGCCAGCAGCACCGCCTGGACAATGAACACTGAAGCTTTCTTT	.	.	TRBV11-3	TRBJ1-1
CASSPTGFGESQYF	TGTGCCAGCAGTCCTACAGGGTTTGGAGAGAGCCAGTACTTC	.	.	TRBV9	TRBJ2-5
CSARARTSGSDEQFF	TGCAGTGCTAGAGCTAGGACTAGCGGGAGCGATGAGCAGTTCTTC	.	TRBD2	TRBV20-1	TRBJ2-1
CASSYDGQPAETQYF	TGTGCCAGCAGTTACGACGGACAGCCGGCGGAGACCCAGTACTTC	few	.	TRBV6-1	TRBJ2-5
CAISEGYSLGYTF	TGTGCCATCAGTGAGGGGTACAGCCTAGGCTACACCTTC	.	.	TRBV10-3	TRBJ1-2
CAWNPDRVEAFF	TGTGCCTGGAACCCCGACAGGGTTGAAGCTTTCTTT	.	TRBD1	TRBV30	TRBJ1-1
CASSLRGPMVSGSLREQYF	TGCGCCAGCAGCCTAAGGGGCCCAATGGTGAGCGGGAGTTTACGGGAGCAGTACTTC	few	TRBD2	TRBV4-1	TRBJ2-7
CATSRASTNEKLFF	TGTGCCACCAGCAGGGCCTCAACTAATGAAAAACTGTTTTTT	many	.	TRBV15	TRBJ1-4
CASRGVGSNQPQHF	TGTGCCAGCAGAGGGGTAGGTAGCAATCAGCCCCAGCATTTT	many	.	TRBV2	TRBJ1-5
CSAVGGASPTDTQYF	TGCAGTGCCGTCGGTGGGGCCTCCCCCACAGATACGCAGTATTTT	few	.	TRBV20-1	TRBJ2-3
CASSLTGDSSYEQYF	TGTGCCAGCAGCTTAACGGGGGACAGCTCCTACGAGCAGTACTTC	many	.	TRBV11-2	TRBJ2-7
CASSPRPGNSNQPQHF	TGTGCCAGTAGTCCCAGGCCGGGCAATAGCAATCAGCCCCAGCATTTT	many	.	TRBV19	TRBJ1-5
CASSPGTSYEQYF	TGTGCCAGCAGTCCGGGAACTTCCTACGAGCAGTACTTC	.	.	TRBV9	TRBJ2-7
CASSQDSTGDYGYTF	TGCGCCAGCAGCCAAGATTCCACAGGGGACTATGGCTACACCTTC	many	TRBD1	TRBV4-1	TRBJ1-2
CASSPLPGGAVETQYF	TGTGCCAGCAGCCCCCTCCCGGGGGGGGCGGTCGAGACCCAGTACTTC	few	TRBD2	TRBV7-6	TRBJ2-5
CATSDFRRSGATQYF	TGTGCCACCAGTGATTTCCGTAGATCAGGCGCCACGCAGTATTTT	.	.	TRBV24-1	TRBJ2-3